This T cell receptor (beta chain) emerged from a study of OX40 agonist ivuxolimab in advanced cancers. Regarding the research as a whole: Ivuxolimab was an agonistic, fully human IgG2 monoclonal antibody directed against OX40 (CD134), a costimulatory receptor. Patients were allowed to have had prior anti-PD-1, anti-PD-L1 or anti-CTLA-4 therapy, and approximately 40% of the dose-escalation patients had been treated with checkpoint inhibitors. Partial responses occurred in three dose-escalation patients, of whom one had hepatocellular carcinoma and two had cutaneous melanoma. Intravenous ivuxolimab was administered to patients every 2 weeks at six dose levels: 0.01, 0.1, 0.3, 1.5, 3 and 10 mg/kg. The purpose of peripheral TCRbeta sequencing was to test whether ivuxolimab changed TCR sequence diversity and led to clonal T-cell expansion. The dose-escalation cohort was about 83% male with a mean age of approximately 60 years, ranging from roughly 20 to 80. The monotherapy dose-escalation portion (N ≈ 55 patients) of the phase I ivuxolimab trial is reported in the paper. Among the roughly 50 dose-escalation patients, 19 had hepatocellular carcinoma, 15 or so melanoma, 9 renal cell carcinoma and 9 head and neck cancer.

The trial excluded patients who had a history of autoimmune disease or who were on systemic immunosuppression. In every dose cohort, peripheral blood was drawn for TCR sequencing at baseline, cycle 4 day 1, and cycle 7 day 1. The samples were drawn from a first-in-human, open-label, multicenter phase I dose-escalation trial of ivuxolimab. Adults with locally advanced or metastatic melanoma, renal cell carcinoma, hepatocellular carcinoma or head and neck squamous cell carcinoma were enrolled in the trial. Before TCR sequencing, CD4+ T cells and CD8+ T cells were sorted from peripheral blood as separate populations. The full study reports these points: On average, CD8+ T cells showed more expanded clones than CD4+ T cells after ivuxolimab. Low levels of normalized T-cell clonal expansion were also seen in some patients who did not respond. The antigen specificity of the peripheral T cells that underwent clonal expansion was not determined. Partial responders in the 0.1-3.0 mg/kg groups had among the lowest normalized peripheral clonal expansion, especially among CD8+ T cells. At doses from 0.1 to 3.0 mg/kg, clonal expansion was seen in both CD4+ and CD8+ blood T cells between baseline and week 6.

Note on this clone: The antigen it binds to is not known. No much larger clone is present one base from it, and per-base qualities are unavailable.

To sequence the TCRbeta CDR3 region, genomic DNA was isolated from the sorted cells. TCRbeta CDR3 regions were sequenced using the immunoSEQ Assay. In its TCRdb copy, this immuneACCESS table keeps in-frame sequences only and misses some clones. Where compared with another copy, unresolved V genes explain less than half of these, and the others have no known cause. This sample is represented by more than 30,000 clones; over 85% of them were singletons. The ten most abundant clones make up roughly 0.92% of the sample. From cysteine to phenylalanine, the CDR3 is 13 amino acids long. Of all the DNA, just the CDR3 is kept, 39 bases in frame from base 1. A distance of 10 bases separates the germline ends of V and J, which lose 4 bases and 2 bases respectively. CDR1 and CDR2 were assigned from the germline V gene (reference sequence) as SGHNT and YYREEE.

The receptor comes from an adult with an advanced solid tumor such as melanoma, head and neck, liver or kidney cancer. This chain is built from TRBV5-4 and TRBJ2-7; the D segment could be TRBD2, given 6 matching bases. Sequenced material: CD4+ or CD8+ T cells sorted from blood, taken in a trial of the OX40 agonist ivuxolimab. The base sequence is TGTGCCAGCAGCAGTAGCGGAACCTACGAGCAGTACTTC. Translated, it gives CASSSSGTYEQYF.